These 27 T cell receptor beta chains originate from one sample sequenced in a study of blood T cell repertoires in COVID-19. Only in-frame clones appear in the TCRdb table, and some are missing; sequencing was by immunoSEQ multiplex PCR. The sample includes about 440,000 clones, about 90% of them seen just once. What was sequenced was PBMCs or T cells enriched from blood (not recorded which). These TCRs come from a man between 18 and 35 years old who had recovered from COVID-19.

The CDR3 coding sequence is TGTGCCAGCAGCCACGAGGACAGTCGTGGCTACACCTTC. Translating it yields CASSHEDSRGYTF. The chain couples TRBV3-1 (or the pseudogene TRBV3-2) to TRBJ1-2; D perhaps matches TRBD1 (6 bases). V lost 3 bases, J lost 7 bases, and 12 bases lay in between. The germline CDR1 and CDR2 sequences are LGHDT and YNNKEL (reference sequence). The CDR3 contains 13 residues.

V usage is TRBV5-1 and J usage is TRBJ1-2; 9 bases are shared with TRBD1. Per the germline V gene, CDR1 is SGHRS and CDR2 is YFSETQ. This CDR3 comprises 15 residues. V gave up 0 bases and J gave up 5 bases; unmatched junction bases: 5. The CDR3 loop reads CASSLATGGKYGYTF. In DNA form, the CDR3 reads TGCGCCAGCAGCTTGGCCACAGGGGGCAAGTATGGCTACACCTTC.

This chain joins TRBV27 and TRBJ2-2; no clear D gene. The CDR3 spans 17 residues. Germline CDR1 and CDR2: MNHEY and SMNVEV (reference sequence). Trimming removed 1 base at V and 5 bases at J, with 17 bases between. The CDR3 region is CASSLLLMAEKTGELFF. The CDR3 DNA sequence: TGTGCCAGCAGTTTATTGTTGATGGCAGAAAAAACCGGGGAGCTGTTTTTT.

The gene calls are TRBV9 and TRBJ2-4, with a possible D match to TRBD2 (5 bases). The CDR3 spans 16 residues. V shed 0 bases and J shed 3 bases, with 13 bases lying between them. Per germline, CDR1 SGDLS and CDR2 YYNGEE. The CDR3 nucleotides are TGTGCCAGCAGCGTAGGCGAGCGGCAAATCAAAAACATTCAGTACTTC. Translated: CASSVGERQIKNIQYF. The whole variable domain, remainder taken from reference TRBV9 and TRBJ2-4, is DSGVTQTPKHLITATGQRVTLRCSPRSGDLSVYWYQQSLDQGLQFLIQYYNGEERAKGNILERFSAQQFPDLHSELNLSSLELGDSALYFCASSVGERQIKNIQYFGAGTRLSVL.

V is TRBV27 and J is TRBJ2-4; 9 bases agree with TRBD1. This CDR3 comprises 17 residues. The junction had 5 bases not matched to a gene; V was cut back by 2 bases and J by 0 bases. Germline V gene data show CDR1 as MNHEY and CDR2 as SMNVEV (reference sequence). The CDR3 here is CASSLAWTGVAKNIQYF. The CDR3 DNA reads as TGTGCCAGCAGTTTAGCTTGGACAGGGGTAGCCAAAAACATTCAGTACTTC.

V and J are TRBV4-1 and TRBJ1-6, with no clear D. CDR3 length: 15 amino acids. Trimming took 4 bases from V and 7 from J, leaving 14 bases between them. Germline V gene data show CDR1 as MGHRA and CDR2 as YSYEKL. CDR3 residues: CASSRSLVPNSPLHF. For the CDR3, the DNA is TGCGCCAGCAGCCGGTCCCTAGTCCCGAATTCACCCCTCCACTTT.

The rearrangement uses TRBV28 and TRBJ1-6; D gene uncertain. The CDR3 extends over 14 amino acids. V lost 7 bases and J lost 9, with 16 bases in between. Looked up from germline, CDR1 is MDHEN and CDR2 is SYDVKM. The CDR3 sequence is CASTREYGSSPLHF. CDR3 in DNA: TGTGCCAGCACGAGGGAATACGGGAGTTCACCCCTCCACTTT.

This chain connects TRBV15 to TRBJ1-2; the D gene is possibly TRBD1 (5 bases). V was trimmed by 1 base and J by 6 bases, leaving 9 bases between them. The CDR3 runs to 13 residues. The V gene's germline CDR1 is LNHNV and CDR2 YYDKDF (reference sequence). The CDR3 loop reads CATSRAEGNGYTF. The CDR3 DNA sequence: TGTGCCACCAGCAGAGCGGAGGGGAATGGCTACACCTTC.

The chain is built from TRBV19 and TRBJ2-7, with D possibly being TRBD2 (5 bases). V lost 7 bases and J 6 bases, leaving 19 bases between the germline ends. There are 14 residues in the CDR3. Germline values: CDR1 LNHDA, CDR2 SQIVND (reference sequence). DNA of the CDR3: TGTGCCAGTACCGGACTCCCCAACGAGGGCGAGCAGTACTTC. This encodes CASTGLPNEGEQYF.

This chain connects TRBV5-4 to TRBJ1-2, with a tentative D call TRBD1 (5 bases). V was trimmed by 3 bases and J by 4 bases, leaving 19 bases between them. This CDR3 is built from 16 residues. CDR1 SGHNT and CDR2 YYREEE come from the germline V gene (reference sequence). CDR3 nucleotides: TGTGCCAGCAGCTCGAATGCGGGGACTATCGTCTATGGCTACACCTTC. Translation: CASSSNAGTIVYGYTF.

The V gene is TRBV10-1, the J gene TRBJ1-1, with a possible D match to TRBD1 (5 bases). The germline CDR1 and CDR2 sequences are WNHNN and SYGVQD (reference sequence). V dropped 2 bases and J dropped 5 bases, with 15 bases sitting between them. The CDR3 has 15 residues. This CDR3 is CASSEDLGGWTEAFF. The CDR3 region has the DNA TGCGCCAGCAGTGAGGATTTGGGGGGTTGGACTGAAGCTTTCTTT.

This clone has only a few counts. This chain joins TRBV19 and TRBJ1-5; tentative D call: TRBD1 (5 bases). V lost 3 bases and J lost 0, with 9 bases in between. The germline gives CDR1 LNHDA, CDR2 SQIVND (reference sequence). CDR3 length: 15 amino acids. The DNA of the CDR3 is TGTGCCAGTAGTATGGGGGGGGATAGCAATCAGCCCCAGCATTTT. Translating it yields CASSMGGDSNQPQHF.

The V call is TRBV4-1, the J call TRBJ2-3; TRBD2 matches 7 bases. The germline V gene encodes CDR1 MGHRA and CDR2 YSYEKL. Trimming removed 1 base from V and 0 bases from J; junction bases left unmatched: 1. The CDR3 contains 15 residues. This CDR3 reads CASSQVGLSTDTQYF. CDR3 nucleotide sequence: TGCGCCAGCAGCCAAGTGGGACTAAGCACAGATACGCAGTATTTT.

This clone was found once. The V and J genes are TRBV29-1 and TRBJ1-4; no clear D. The CDR3 consists of 10 residues. Germline loops: CDR1 SQVTM, CDR2 ANQGSEA. Trimming stripped 7 bases from V and 8 bases from J, with 8 bases between. CDR3 residues: CSAFEEKLFF. For the CDR3, the DNA is TGCAGCGCGTTTGAGGAAAAACTGTTTTTT.

The CDR3 is CASSLRVADQFLPYNEQFF. The CDR3 DNA reads TGCGCCAGCAGTCTACGGGTAGCGGACCAGTTCTTACCCTACAATGAGCAGTTCTTC. The chain carries TRBV10-2 and TRBJ2-1; D perhaps matches TRBD2 (6 bases). The germline V gene encodes CDR1 WSHSY and CDR2 SAAADI. This CDR3 has 19 residues. Trimming took off 5 bases at V and 2 bases at J, with 25 bases between the two ends.

A single count supports this clone. The CDR3 loop reads CASSLYLERYQPQHF. CDR3 sequence (DNA): TGTGCCAGCAGCTTGTATTTGGAGCGTTATCAGCCCCAGCATTTT. V and J are TRBV5-6 and TRBJ1-5; D ambiguous. The length of the CDR3 is 15 residues. The germline V and J ends were trimmed by 1 base and 5 bases, with 13 bases remaining between them. Germline V gene data show CDR1 as SGHDT and CDR2 as YYEEEE.

The chain recombines TRBV19 with TRBJ1-2; TRBD1 agrees at 10 bases. The CDR3 loop spans 16 amino acids. Unmatched junction bases numbered 12, after V lost 3 bases and J lost 8 bases. Germline CDR1 and CDR2: LNHDA and SQIVND (reference sequence). Here the CDR3 reads CASSIKAGQGSSGYTF. In DNA form, the CDR3 reads TGTGCCAGTAGTATCAAGGCGGGACAGGGGTCATCGGGCTACACCTTC.

This rearrangement joins TRBV28 to TRBJ1-1, with D perhaps matching TRBD1 (5 bases). The germline gives CDR1 MDHEN, CDR2 SYDVKM. Between the trimmed V and J ends, which lost 5 bases and 5 bases, there was a span of 15 bases. The CDR3 runs to 14 residues. CDR3 protein: CASSPPGRGTEAFF. Written as DNA, the CDR3 is TGTGCCAGCAGTCCCCCTGGGAGGGGTACTGAAGCTTTCTTT.

The rearrangement joins TRBV24-1 to TRBJ1-2; 9 positions match TRBD1. After removal of 4 bases from V and 8 bases from J, the junction contained 4 bases not matched to a gene. CDR1 and CDR2 from the germline V gene are KGHDR and SFDVKD. This CDR3 is built from 13 residues. CDR3 amino acids: CATSDGTGQGYTF. The CDR3 nucleotides are TGTGCCACCAGTGACGGGACAGGGCAAGGCTACACCTTC.

V is TRBV7-3 and J is TRBJ2-3; 7 bases map to TRBD2. J lost 3 bases, V lost 5 bases, and 11 bases had no gene match. The CDR3 is made up of 16 amino acids. Germline CDR1 and CDR2: SGHTA and FQGTGA. The CDR3 sequence: CASSLLGGEETDTQYF. The CDR3 coding sequence is TGTGCCAGCAGCCTGCTGGGAGGGGAGGAAACAGATACGCAGTATTTT.

The chain carries TRBV28 and TRBJ1-4, with D uncertain. With 10 bases removed from V and 6 bases from J, the gap between germline ends came to 18 bases. Per germline, CDR1 MDHEN and CDR2 SYDVKM. The length of the CDR3 is 14 residues. The CDR3 DNA follows: TGTGCCACCAACGGCGCGGGTTTGTATGAAAAACTGTTTTTT. As protein: CATNGAGLYEKLFF.

V is TRBV10-3 and J is TRBJ2-3; 10 bases fit TRBD2. Germline CDR1 ENHRY, CDR2 SYGVKD. The CDR3 consists of 14 residues. V was clipped by 8 bases and J by 0 bases; unmatched bases: 2. The CDR3 here is CAISSGSSTDTQYF. The CDR3 bases are TGTGCCATCTCTAGCGGGAGTAGCACAGATACGCAGTATTTT.

This clone was recorded a few times. This chain links TRBV28 with TRBJ2-7; D is perhaps TRBD1 (7 bases). The germline CDR1 and CDR2 sequences are MDHEN and SYDVKM. V gave up 2 bases and J gave up 4 bases, with 15 bases separating them. There are 15 residues in the CDR3. CDR3 nucleotide sequence: TGTGCCAGCAGTTTAGCGGGACAGATTCTTTACGAGCAGTACTTC. Translating gives CASSLAGQILYEQYF.

The chain employs TRBV19 and TRBJ2-5; TRBD2 agrees at 7 bases. After removal of 6 bases from V and 5 bases from J, the junction contained 12 bases not matched to a gene. CDR1 is LNHDA, CDR2 SQIVND, per germline (reference sequence). The CDR3 totals 15 residues. The CDR3 bases are TGTGCCAGTAGCTTGGGAGGGAGGGCAGTCGAGACCCAGTACTTC. Its protein is CASSLGGRAVETQYF.

V and J are TRBV10-3 and TRBJ2-6, with D possibly TRBD2 on 5 matching bases. V lost 6 bases, J lost 2 bases, and 11 bases lay in between. This CDR3 is 15 amino acids long. The germline V gene has CDR1 ENHRY and CDR2 SYGVKD. CDR3 protein: CAIRNNGAGANVLTF. The CDR3 region has the DNA TGTGCCATCAGGAATAACGGGGCTGGGGCCAACGTCCTGACTTTC.

The V and J genes are TRBV2 and TRBJ1-2; the D is unclear. Germline CDR1 reads SNHLY; CDR2 reads FYNNEI. CDR3 length: 14 residues. V lost 2 bases, J lost 8 bases, and 15 bases lay in between. This chain's CDR3 is CASSENGPRRGYTF. CDR3 bases: TGTGCCAGCAGTGAAAACGGCCCCAGGAGGGGCTACACCTTC.

The chain joins TRBV2 to TRBJ1-6; 7 bases agree with TRBD1. Germline loops: CDR1 SNHLY, CDR2 FYNNEI. This CDR3 is 14 amino acids long. The V and J ends lost 6 bases and 7 bases, in that order; junction bases with no gene match: 6. CDR3 loop: CASSAGTENSPLHF. The CDR3 DNA reads TGTGCCAGCAGCGCCGGGACAGAAAATTCACCCCTCCACTTT.